Presented here are 4 T cell receptor beta chains from one specimen sequenced in a study of T cell responses to AZD1222 COVID-19 vaccine. Assay: immunoSEQ multiplex PCR; the TCRdb copy retains only in-frame clones and omits some. The sample has about 130,000 clones, 90% to 95% seen once; the top ten hold 2.8%. This sample comprised peripheral blood, obtained on day 0 of AZD1222 vaccination. The receptors here all came from an adult in good health.

This chain uses TRBV6-2 or TRBV6-3 with TRBJ2-3; the match to TRBD2 covers 10 bases. The CDR3 runs to 20 residues. Looked up from germline, CDR1 is MNHEY and CDR2 is SVGEGT. V dropped 2 bases and J dropped 3; count of bases not matched to a gene: 17. The CDR3 spells CASSYTTGSSGRTFTDTQYF. DNA of the CDR3: TGTGCCAGCAGTTACACCACCGGCTCTAGCGGGAGAACATTTACAGATACGCAGTATTTT.

The chain carries TRBV6-5 and TRBJ1-2; D might be TRBD1 (6 bases). The V end lost 2 bases, the J end lost 4 bases, and 11 bases lay between the germline ends. The CDR3 extends over 14 amino acids. Germline CDR1 is MNHEY and CDR2 is SVGAGI. CDR3 protein: CASSYAQGPYGYTF. The CDR3 DNA is TGTGCCAGCAGTTACGCTCAGGGGCCCTATGGCTACACCTTC.

The gene calls are TRBV30 and TRBJ1-1, with D hard to call. The length of the CDR3 is 14 residues. Trimming pared 4 bases from V and 3 bases from J, leaving 15 bases between. Germline lookup yields CDR1 GTSNPN and CDR2 SVGIG (reference sequence). Written as DNA, the CDR3 is TGTGCCTGGAAAAGGGCGGGGTTGGACACTGAAGCTTTCTTT. Translating it yields CAWKRAGLDTEAFF. The complete variable domain, with remaining parts taken from reference TRBV30 and TRBJ1-1, reads SQTIHQWPATLVQPVGSPLSLECTVEGTSNPNLYWYRQAAGRGLQLLFYSVGIGQISSEVPQNLSASRPQDRQFILSSKKLLLSDSGFYLCAWKRAGLDTEAFFGQGTRLTVV.

The chain employs TRBV2 and TRBJ1-6, with D possibly matching TRBD1 (6 bases). V was pared by 5 bases and J by 2 bases, with 10 bases between. This CDR3 comprises 15 residues. CDR1 SNHLY and CDR2 FYNNEI come from the germline V gene. CDR3 nucleotides: TGTGCCAGCAGTTTACAGGGACCCTATAATTCACCCCTCCACTTT. It codes for CASSLQGPYNSPLHF.